This T cell receptor beta chain was sequenced for a study of blood T cell repertoires in COVID-19. Study context: COVID-19 samples collected from the United States, Italy and Spain covered acute and convalescent phases. T cells, B-cell-depleted T cells, or PBMCs provided the cDNA or gDNA that served as material.

CDR3 length: 15 amino acids. Deletions cut 2 bases from V and 5 bases from J, with 12 bases between. Germline loops: CDR1 MNHEY, CDR2 SVGAGI. Assay: immunoSEQ multiplex PCR; the TCRdb copy retains only in-frame clones and omits some. The sample includes roughly 250,000 clones, approximately 89% seen only once; the top ten take more than 1%. The origin of this receptor is a woman aged 40 to 50 with acute COVID-19. Sequencing used PBMCs or T cells enriched from blood (not recorded which). The genes are TRBV6-5 and TRBJ1-4; tentatively, D is TRBD1 (5 bases). The CDR3 DNA is TGTGCCAGCAGTTACCGGGGGGGAGCCAATGAAAAACTGTTTTTT. Translating it yields CASSYRGGANEKLFF.